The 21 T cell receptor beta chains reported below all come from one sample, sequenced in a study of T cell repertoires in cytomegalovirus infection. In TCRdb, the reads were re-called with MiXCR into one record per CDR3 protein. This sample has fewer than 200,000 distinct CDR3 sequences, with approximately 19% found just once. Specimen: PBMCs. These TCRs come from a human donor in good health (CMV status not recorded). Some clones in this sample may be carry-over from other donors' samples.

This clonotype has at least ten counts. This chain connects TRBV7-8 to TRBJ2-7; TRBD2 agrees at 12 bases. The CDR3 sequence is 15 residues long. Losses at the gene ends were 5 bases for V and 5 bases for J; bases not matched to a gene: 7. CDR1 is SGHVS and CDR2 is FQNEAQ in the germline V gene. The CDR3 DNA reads TGTGCCAGCAGCCAACGACTAGCGGGAGTACACGAGCAGTACTTC. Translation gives CASSQRLAGVHEQYF.

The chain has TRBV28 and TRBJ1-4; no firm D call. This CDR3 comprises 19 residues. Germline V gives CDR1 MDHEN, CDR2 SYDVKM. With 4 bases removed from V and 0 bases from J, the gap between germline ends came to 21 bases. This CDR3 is CASSSARLEVPATNEKLFF. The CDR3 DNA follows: TGTGCCAGCAGTTCGGCCCGCCTCGAGGTTCCTGCAACTAATGAAAAACTGTTTTTT.

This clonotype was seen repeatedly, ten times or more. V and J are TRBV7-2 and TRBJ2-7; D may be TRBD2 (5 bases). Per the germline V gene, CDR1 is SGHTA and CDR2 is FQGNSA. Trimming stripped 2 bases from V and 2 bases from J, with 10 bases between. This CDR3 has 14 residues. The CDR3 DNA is TGTGCCAGCAGCTTATCTCGGGATACCTACGAGCAGTACTTC. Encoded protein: CASSLSRDTYEQYF.

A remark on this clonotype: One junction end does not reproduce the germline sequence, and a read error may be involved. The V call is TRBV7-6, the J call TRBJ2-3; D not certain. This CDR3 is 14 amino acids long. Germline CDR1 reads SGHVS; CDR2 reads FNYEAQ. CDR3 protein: CGSRRGPFTDTQYF. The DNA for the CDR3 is TGTGGCAGCAGACGCGGACCATTCACAGATACGCAGTATTTT.

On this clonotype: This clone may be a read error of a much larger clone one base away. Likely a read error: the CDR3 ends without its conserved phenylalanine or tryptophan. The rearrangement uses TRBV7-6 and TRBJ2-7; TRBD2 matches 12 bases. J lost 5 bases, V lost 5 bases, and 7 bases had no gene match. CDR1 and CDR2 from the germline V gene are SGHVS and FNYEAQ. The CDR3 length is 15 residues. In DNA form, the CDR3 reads TGTGCCAGCAGCGGCGAACTAGCGGGAGGCCACGAGCAGTACTTA. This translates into CASSGELAGGHEQYL.

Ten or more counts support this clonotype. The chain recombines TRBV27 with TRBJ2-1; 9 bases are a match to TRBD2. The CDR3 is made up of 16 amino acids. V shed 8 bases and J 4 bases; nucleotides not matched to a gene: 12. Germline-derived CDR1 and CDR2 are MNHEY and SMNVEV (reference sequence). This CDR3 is CASYQDSGGSYNEQFF. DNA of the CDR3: TGTGCCAGCTACCAAGACAGCGGGGGGTCATACAATGAGCAGTTCTTC.

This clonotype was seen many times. The CDR3 sequence: CASSLRGQEEQETQYF. CDR3 bases: TGTGCCAGCAGCTTGAGGGGACAGGAAGAGCAAGAGACCCAGTACTTC. The chain carries TRBV7-2 and TRBJ2-5; 8 bases align to TRBD1. The CDR3 runs 16 residues. Germline-derived CDR1 and CDR2 are SGHTA and FQGNSA. The V segment lost 3 bases and the J segment 2 bases; nucleotides outside the gene matches: 8.

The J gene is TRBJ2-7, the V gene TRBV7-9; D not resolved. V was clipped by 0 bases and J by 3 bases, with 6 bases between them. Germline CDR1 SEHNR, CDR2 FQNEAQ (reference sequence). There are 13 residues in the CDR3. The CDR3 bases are TGTGCCAGCAGCTTAGCCCTCGACTACGAGCAGTACTTC. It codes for CASSLALDYEQYF.

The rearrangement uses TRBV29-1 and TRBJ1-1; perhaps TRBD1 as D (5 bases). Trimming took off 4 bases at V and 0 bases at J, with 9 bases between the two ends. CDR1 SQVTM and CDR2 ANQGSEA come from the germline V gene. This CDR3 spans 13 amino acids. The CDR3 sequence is CSVGQHMNTEAFF. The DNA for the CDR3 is TGCAGCGTTGGACAGCACATGAACACTGAAGCTTTCTTT.

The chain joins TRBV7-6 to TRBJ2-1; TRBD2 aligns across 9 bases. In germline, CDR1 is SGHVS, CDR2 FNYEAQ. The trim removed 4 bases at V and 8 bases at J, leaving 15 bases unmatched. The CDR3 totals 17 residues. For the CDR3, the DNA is TGTGCCAGCAGCTCCCCTGTGGATAGCGGGAGCGTATATGAGCAGTTCTTC. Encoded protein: CASSSPVDSGSVYEQFF.

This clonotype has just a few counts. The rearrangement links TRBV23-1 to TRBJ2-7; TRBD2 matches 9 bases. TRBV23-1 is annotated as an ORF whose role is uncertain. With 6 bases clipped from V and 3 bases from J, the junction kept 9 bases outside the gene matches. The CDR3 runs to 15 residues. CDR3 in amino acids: CASRKREDNGYEQYF. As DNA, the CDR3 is TGCGCCAGCAGGAAGCGGGAGGACAACGGCTACGAGCAGTACTTC.

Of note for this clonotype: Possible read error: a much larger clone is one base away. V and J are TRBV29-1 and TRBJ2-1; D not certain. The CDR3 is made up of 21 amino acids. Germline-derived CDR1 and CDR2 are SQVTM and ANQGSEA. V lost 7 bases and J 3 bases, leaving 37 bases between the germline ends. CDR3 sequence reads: CSALPSRWAHSSPNDYNEQFF. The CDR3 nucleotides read TGCAGCGCCCTGCCGTCGAGGTGGGCCCATAGCTCCCCTAACGACTACAATGAGCAGTTCTTC.

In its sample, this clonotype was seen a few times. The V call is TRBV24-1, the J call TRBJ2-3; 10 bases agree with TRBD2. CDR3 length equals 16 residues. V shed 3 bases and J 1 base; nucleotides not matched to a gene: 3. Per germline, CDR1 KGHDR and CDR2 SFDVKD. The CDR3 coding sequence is TGTGCCACCAGTGATCCCGGGACTAGCGGCACAGATACGCAGTATTTT. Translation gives CATSDPGTSGTDTQYF.

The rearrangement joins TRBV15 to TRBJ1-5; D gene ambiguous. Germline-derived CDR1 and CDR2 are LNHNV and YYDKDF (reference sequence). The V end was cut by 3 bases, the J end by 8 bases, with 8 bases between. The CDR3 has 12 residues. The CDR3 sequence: CATSRTLKPQHF. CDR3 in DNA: TGTGCCACCAGCAGGACCCTAAAGCCCCAGCATTTT.

CDR3: CASRQGWSYEQYF. The CDR3 DNA sequence: TGTGCCAGCAGACAGGGGTGGTCCTACGAGCAGTACTTC. The chain employs TRBV7-8 and TRBJ2-7; 7 nucleotides line up with TRBD1. V trimming: 6 bases; J trimming: 1 base; junction bases outside the gene matches: 3. Germline CDR1 is SGHVS and CDR2 is FQNEAQ. The CDR3 has 13 residues.

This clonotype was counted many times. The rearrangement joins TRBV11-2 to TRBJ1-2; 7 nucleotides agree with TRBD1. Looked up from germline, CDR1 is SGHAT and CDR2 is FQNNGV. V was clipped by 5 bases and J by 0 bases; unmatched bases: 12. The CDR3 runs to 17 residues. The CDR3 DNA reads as TGTGCCAGCAGCCCACAAGCATGGACAGGATCTAACTATGGCTACACCTTC. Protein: CASSPQAWTGSNYGYTF.

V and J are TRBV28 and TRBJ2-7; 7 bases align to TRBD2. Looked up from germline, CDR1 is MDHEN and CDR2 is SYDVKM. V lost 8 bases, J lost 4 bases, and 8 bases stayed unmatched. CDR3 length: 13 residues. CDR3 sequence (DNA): TGTGCCAGCCGCCTCAGCGGGAAATACGAGCAGTACTTC. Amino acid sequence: CASRLSGKYEQYF.

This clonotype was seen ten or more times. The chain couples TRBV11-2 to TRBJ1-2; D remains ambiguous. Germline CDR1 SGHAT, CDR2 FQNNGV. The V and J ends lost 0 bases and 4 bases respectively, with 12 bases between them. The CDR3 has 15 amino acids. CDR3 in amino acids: CASSLESSAVYGYTF. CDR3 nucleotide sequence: TGTGCCAGCAGCTTAGAGTCTTCGGCAGTCTATGGCTACACCTTC. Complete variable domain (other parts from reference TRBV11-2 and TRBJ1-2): EAGVAQSPRYKIIEKRQSVAFWCNPISGHATLYWYQQILGQGPKLLIQFQNNGVVDDSQLPKDRFSAERLKGVDSTLKIQPAKLEDSAVYLCASSLESSAVYGYTFGSGTRLTVV.

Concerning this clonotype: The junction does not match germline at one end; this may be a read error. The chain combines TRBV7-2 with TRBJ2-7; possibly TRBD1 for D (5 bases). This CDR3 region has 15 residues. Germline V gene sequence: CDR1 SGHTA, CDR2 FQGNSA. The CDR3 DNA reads TGTCCCAGCAGCTTAGTAGGGGCAGGAGACTACGAGCAGTACTTC. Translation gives CPSSLVGAGDYEQYF.

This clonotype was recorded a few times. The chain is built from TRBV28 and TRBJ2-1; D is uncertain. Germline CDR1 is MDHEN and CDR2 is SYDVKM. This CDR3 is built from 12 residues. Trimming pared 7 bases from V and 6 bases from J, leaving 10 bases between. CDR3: CASTGQANEQFF. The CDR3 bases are TGTGCCAGCACGGGCCAGGCCAATGAGCAGTTCTTC. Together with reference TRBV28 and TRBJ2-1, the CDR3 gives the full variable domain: DVKVTQSSRYLVKRTGEKVFLECVQDMDHENMFWYRQDPGLGLRLIYFSYDVKMKEKGDIPEGYSVSREKKERFSLILESASTNQTSMYLCASTGQANEQFFGPGTRLTVL.

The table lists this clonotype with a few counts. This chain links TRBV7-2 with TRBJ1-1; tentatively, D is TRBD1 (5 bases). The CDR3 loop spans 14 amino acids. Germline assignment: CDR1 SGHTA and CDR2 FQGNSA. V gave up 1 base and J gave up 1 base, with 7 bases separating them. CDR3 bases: TGTGCCAGCAGCTTAGGGACACCGAACACTGAAGCTTTCTTT. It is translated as CASSLGTPNTEAFF. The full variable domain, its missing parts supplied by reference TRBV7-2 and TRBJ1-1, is GAGVSQSPSNKVTEKGKDVELRCDPISGHTALYWYRQSLGQGLEFLIYFQGNSAPDKSGLPSDRFSAERTGGSVSTLTIQRTQQEDSAVYLCASSLGTPNTEAFFGQGTRLTVV.